One and the same sample provided the 23 T cell receptor beta chains below, sequenced in a study of T-cell memory formation after mild COVID-19. TCRdb re-called the 5' RACE reads with MiXCR, one entry per CDR3 protein. The repertoire includes fewer than 350,000 distinct CDR3 sequences, about a sixth of them detected once, and 20% to 25% sits in the top ten. The specimen was PBMCs or a T cell subset sorted from them (not recorded which). Receptor source: a man younger than 35 who had mild COVID-19 (a few samples of this study predate the infection). Cell type and time point are not known.

This clonotype was observed many times. The chain employs TRBV28 and TRBJ2-7, with a possible D match to TRBD1 (6 bases). The CDR3 has 14 residues. V was cut by 3 bases and J by 4 bases, with 13 bases left in between. The germline gives CDR1 MDHEN, CDR2 SYDVKM. CDR3 protein: CASSFPGARYEQYF. The DNA of the CDR3 is TGTGCCAGCAGTTTCCCAGGGGCGCGGTACGAGCAGTACTTC.

This clonotype was detected a few times. The rearrangement links TRBV15 to TRBJ2-7; D uncertain. The CDR3 contains 12 residues. Germline CDR1 and CDR2: LNHNV and YYDKDF (reference sequence). With 1 base removed from V and 6 bases from J, the gap between germline ends came to 7 bases. The CDR3 sequence is CATSRARSEQYF. The CDR3 DNA is TGTGCCACCAGCAGAGCTAGGAGCGAGCAGTACTTC.

V and J are TRBV20-1 and TRBJ2-5, with a tentative D call TRBD1 (5 bases). The CDR3 runs to 12 residues. V was cut by 4 bases and J by 5 bases, with 11 bases left in between. Germline V CDR1 and CDR2: DFQATT, SNEGSKA (reference sequence). The CDR3 DNA reads TGCAGTGCTATTAGGGGTTCCGAGACCCAGTACTTC. Protein sequence: CSAIRGSETQYF.

The V gene is TRBV5-1, the J gene TRBJ2-7; D not resolved. Germline CDR1 reads SGHRS; CDR2 reads YFSETQ. This CDR3 spans 13 amino acids. V was cut by 0 bases and J by 6 bases, with 10 bases left in between. CDR3: CASSLGHFSEQYF. Here the CDR3 DNA reads TGCGCCAGCAGCTTGGGACATTTCTCCGAGCAGTACTTC.

In this sample, this clonotype turned up a few times. The rearrangement joins TRBV7-2 to TRBJ2-3, with D possibly matching TRBD2 (5 bases). Trimming took off 6 bases at V and 0 bases at J, with 13 bases between the two ends. The CDR3 has 15 residues. The germline gives CDR1 SGHTA, CDR2 FQGNSA. The DNA for the CDR3 is TGTGCCAGCAGTATAGGGCTAGCTAGCACAGATACGCAGTATTTT. It yields the protein CASSIGLASTDTQYF.

The table lists this clonotype with many counts. The J gene is TRBJ1-1, the V gene TRBV5-1; D may be TRBD1 (6 bases). The CDR3 loop spans 12 amino acids. The V and J ends lost 6 bases and 8 bases respectively, with 14 bases between them. CDR1 is SGHRS, CDR2 YFSETQ, per germline. For the CDR3, the DNA is TGCGCCAGCACCGATTCCGGGACAGAAGCTTTCTTT. Its protein is CASTDSGTEAFF.

V gene TRBV20-1 combines with J gene TRBJ2-7; 8 bases map to TRBD1. Germline V gives CDR1 DFQATT, CDR2 SNEGSKA (reference sequence). The V gene end was trimmed by 1 base and the J gene end by 4 bases; junction bases not matched to a gene: 3. This CDR3 spans 13 amino acids. CDR3 protein: CSARVRGLYEQYV. DNA of the CDR3: TGCAGTGCTAGAGTCAGGGGGCTGTACGAGCAGTACGTC.

This clonotype was detected only a few times. This sequence joins TRBV5-1 and TRBJ2-1; D unclear. The CDR3 has 13 residues. Trimming took 3 bases from V and 5 from J, leaving 9 bases between them. Germline V CDR1 and CDR2: SGHRS, YFSETQ. For the CDR3, the DNA is TGCGCCAGCAGCTCCGCCGGGCACAATGAGCAGTTCTTC. Protein: CASSSAGHNEQFF. Variable domain in full (rest from reference TRBV5-1 and TRBJ2-1): KAGVTQTPRYLIKTRGQQVTLSCSPISGHRSVSWYQQTPGQGLQFLFEYFSETQRNKGNFPGRFSGRQFSNSRSEMNVSTLELGDSALYLCASSSAGHNEQFFGPGTRLTVL.

The sample holds a few counts of this clonotype. The chain employs TRBV5-1 and TRBJ1-6; TRBD1 aligns across 7 bases. The CDR3 extends over 17 amino acids. The germline CDR1 and CDR2 sequences are SGHRS and YFSETQ. V shed 4 bases and J 0 bases; nucleotides not matched to a gene: 7. CDR3 nucleotides: TGCGCCAGCAGCCCGCGGACAGGAGGCTCCTATAATTCACCCCTCCACTTT. Protein product: CASSPRTGGSYNSPLHF. Full variable domain (remainder filled in from reference TRBV5-1 and TRBJ1-6): KAGVTQTPRYLIKTRGQQVTLSCSPISGHRSVSWYQQTPGQGLQFLFEYFSETQRNKGNFPGRFSGRQFSNSRSEMNVSTLELGDSALYLCASSPRTGGSYNSPLHFGNGTRLTVT.

The table lists this clonotype with many counts. The V and J genes are TRBV12-3 or TRBV12-4 and TRBJ2-3; a weak D match, TRBD2 (5 bases). The germline V and J ends were trimmed by 5 bases and 1 base, with 10 bases remaining between them. This CDR3 region has 14 residues. The chain's CDR3 is CASSRLGGTDTQYF. As DNA, the CDR3 is TGTGCCAGCAGTCGACTCGGGGGCACAGATACGCAGTATTTT.

V usage is TRBV20-1 and J usage is TRBJ2-5; no definite D call. The germline V and J ends were trimmed by 1 base and 1 base, with 7 bases remaining between them. The germline CDR1 and CDR2 sequences are DFQATT and SNEGSKA (reference sequence). The CDR3 loop spans 13 amino acids. This chain's CDR3 is CSARVSSQETQYF. CDR3 nucleotides: TGCAGTGCTAGAGTCTCCAGCCAAGAGACCCAGTACTTC.

J is TRBJ2-2 and V is TRBV6-5; TRBD1 or TRBD2 may be the D gene (5 bases each). The CDR3 consists of 16 residues. Looked up from germline, CDR1 is MNHEY and CDR2 is SVGAGI. Between the trimmed V and J ends, which lost 6 bases and 2 bases, there was a span of 16 bases. CDR3 sequence: CASRGWSGHNTGELFF. CDR3 bases: TGTGCCAGCAGAGGGTGGTCGGGGCATAACACCGGGGAGCTGTTTTTT.

This clonotype was picked up many times. The genes are TRBV7-2 and TRBJ2-5; possibly TRBD2 for D (5 bases). V was pared by 2 bases and J by 1 base, with 11 bases between. Germline assignment: CDR1 SGHTA and CDR2 FQGNSA. The CDR3 spans 15 residues. The CDR3 protein is CASSLHPSLQETQYF. In nucleotides, the CDR3 is TGTGCCAGCAGCTTACACCCTAGCCTCCAAGAGACCCAGTACTTC.

The CDR3 protein is CASSARTPTDTQYF. As DNA, the CDR3 is TGTGCCAGCAGTGCCAGGACACCCACAGATACGCAGTATTTT. J is TRBJ2-3 and V is TRBV2; a possible D gene is TRBD1 (5 bases). The CDR3 loop spans 14 amino acids. Germline loops: CDR1 SNHLY, CDR2 FYNNEI. Trimming took 4 bases from V and 2 from J, leaving 10 bases between them.

Only a few counts were recorded for this clonotype. The rearrangement uses TRBV5-1 and TRBJ1-5, with a weak D call TRBD1 (5 bases). Germline V gives CDR1 SGHRS, CDR2 YFSETQ. V lost 2 bases, J lost 4 bases, and 13 bases lay in between. This CDR3 comprises 15 residues. Written as DNA, the CDR3 is TGCGCCAGCAGCTTTCAGGGCATTGGGAATCAGCCCCAGCATTTT. Translating gives CASSFQGIGNQPQHF.

In this sample, this clonotype turned up a few times. The chain carries TRBV6-1 and TRBJ2-5; no clear D gene. Germline CDR1 is MNHNS and CDR2 is SASEGT. This CDR3 contains 14 residues. Trimming shortened V by 6 bases and J by 4 bases, and 15 bases separated the two germline ends. The CDR3 sequence is CASRVSLVRETQYF. The CDR3, as DNA: TGTGCCAGCAGGGTGAGCCTAGTTCGAGAGACCCAGTACTTC.

This clonotype appeared many times. The chain couples TRBV4-3 to TRBJ1-4; D is undetermined. The ends were cut back, 2 bases at V and 6 bases at J, with 13 bases in the middle. The CDR3 sequence is 15 residues long. Germline V gene data show CDR1 as LGHNA and CDR2 as YSLEER. CDR3 loop: CASSQTLRDYEKLFF. In DNA, the CDR3 is TGCGCCAGCAGCCAAACTTTGCGGGATTATGAAAAACTGTTTTTT.

This clonotype was counted only a few times. The chain joins TRBV3-1 to TRBJ2-5; 7 bases map to TRBD2. Germline V gene data show CDR1 as LGHDT and CDR2 as YNNKEL (reference sequence). Trimming at V came to 2 bases and at J to 3 bases, leaving 6 bases not matched to a gene. This CDR3 region has 15 residues. CDR3 amino acids: CASSQPAGVEETQYF. CDR3 nucleotides: TGTGCCAGCAGCCAACCGGCGGGGGTCGAAGAGACCCAGTACTTC.

This clonotype was observed a few times. The gene calls are TRBV25-1 and TRBJ2-3; D is perhaps TRBD2 (5 bases). The CDR3 is 14 residues long. Germline CDR1 and CDR2: MGHDK and SYGVNS. V dropped 8 bases and J dropped 4 bases, with 16 bases sitting between them. This CDR3 reads CASSREGRSDTQYF. CDR3 DNA sequence: TGTGCCAGCTCCCGCGAGGGCAGATCAGATACGCAGTATTTT.

The CDR3 DNA follows: TGCGCCAGCAGCTTGGATGCAGGGGGTGCTTTTGGCTACACCTTC. This gives the protein CASSLDAGGAFGYTF. V is TRBV5-1 and J is TRBJ1-2; 7 positions match TRBD1. Losses at the gene ends were 0 bases for V and 7 bases for J; bases not matched to a gene: 9. Germline CDR1 reads SGHRS; CDR2 reads YFSETQ. The CDR3 loop spans 15 amino acids.

The rearrangement links TRBV5-6 to TRBJ2-5; 7 bases match TRBD2. Germline loops: CDR1 SGHDT, CDR2 YYEEEE. V lost 0 bases and J lost 0; bases outside the gene matches: 5. The CDR3 is 16 amino acids. DNA for the CDR3: TGTGCCAGCAGCTTGGTCCGGGGGGAAGACCAAGAGACCCAGTACTTC. Protein: CASSLVRGEDQETQYF. Variable domain in full (rest from reference TRBV5-6 and TRBJ2-5): DAGVTQSPTHLIKTRGQQVTLRCSPKSGHDTVSWYQQALGQGPQFIFQYYEEEERQRGNFPDRFSGHQFPNYSSELNVNALLLGDSALYLCASSLVRGEDQETQYFGPGTRLLVL.

This clonotype was observed a handful of times. This chain joins TRBV7-9 and TRBJ2-1; 7 bases map to TRBD1. The J segment lost 9 bases and the V segment lost 4 bases, leaving 12 bases of the junction unmatched. Germline V gene sequence: CDR1 SEHNR, CDR2 FQNEAQ (reference sequence). The CDR3 is made up of 15 amino acids. CDR3 loop: CASSSRGLGHSEQFF. The CDR3 DNA follows: TGTGCCAGCAGCTCTAGGGGGCTCGGTCATAGTGAGCAGTTCTTC.

The chain combines TRBV4-2 with TRBJ1-2; D is unresolved. CDR3 length equals 14 residues. The germline gives CDR1 LGHNA, CDR2 YNFKEQ. Trimming took 3 bases from V and 1 from J, leaving 9 bases between them. The chain's CDR3 is CASSQSSINYGYTF. CDR3 nucleotide sequence: TGTGCCAGCAGCCAGAGTTCTATTAACTATGGCTACACCTTC.